The rows below give T cell receptor beta chains drawn from one sample of a study of T-cell reconstitution after alpha-beta-depleted transplantation in children. In TCRdb, the PCR reads were re-called with MiXCR into one record per CDR3 protein. Altogether around 370,000 distinct CDR3 sequences are present, approximately 10% being singletons, with the ten largest covering around 2.3%. Sequencing used PBMCs from the stem cell graft donor, obtained from the stem cell graft. Receptors originate from a human donor who donated a stem cell graft to a child with acute lymphoblastic leukemia. Each CDR3 is given with its conserved first and last residue. D genes are given only for firm matches. Not every row has a clone size; where given, it reads once, few, many or a size class.

D gene	J gene	clone size	V gene	CDR3 DNA	CDR3 protein
-	TRBJ2-7	few	TRBV12-3/TRBV12-4	TGTGCCAGCAGTCCGGACACTCACCCCTACGAGCAGTACTTC	CASSPDTHPYEQYF
-	TRBJ1-1	few	TRBV9	TGTGCCAGCAGCGTAGTTCAGGAGGGCACTGAAGCTTTCTTT	CASSVVQEGTEAFF
-	TRBJ1-1	-	TRBV10-3	TGTGCCATCAGTGAGTCGATGTCGACAGAGAAGGCTTTCTTT	CAISESMSTEKAFF
-	TRBJ2-7	-	TRBV20-1	TGCAGTGCTAGAGATTCGGAGACATGTCTCTACGAGCAGTACTTC	CSARDSETCLYEQYF
-	TRBJ2-6	few	TRBV18	TGTGCCAGCTCACCATCCCAGGGAATATACTCTGGGGCCAACGTCCTGACTTTC	CASSPSQGIYSGANVLTF
-	TRBJ2-1	-	TRBV7-3	TGTGCCAGCAGCTTAATGGGGAAGGGCTACAATGAGCAGTTCTTC	CASSLMGKGYNEQFF
TRBD1	TRBJ1-1	-	TRBV5-4	TGTGCCAGCAGAAACCCGGGGACAGGGCGGACTGAAGCTTTCTTT	CASRNPGTGRTEAFF
-	TRBJ1-1	medium-sized	TRBV20-1	TGCAGTGCTAGACACTGGAGTCGAACTGAAGCTTTCTTT	CSARHWSRTEAFF
TRBD2	TRBJ2-7	few	TRBV27	TGTGCCAGCAGTTCCTTTTTCGGTAGCGGGAGGGTCTACGAGCAGTACTTC	CASSSFFGSGRVYEQYF
TRBD1	TRBJ1-2	few	TRBV27	TGTGCCAGCAGGCACGGGGACAGGGGACGCTATGGCTACACCTTC	CASRHGDRGRYGYTF
-	TRBJ2-1	few	TRBV9	TGTGCCAGCAGCGGAGAGCGTCTAGCGCTCTCCTACAATGAGCAGTTCTTC	CASSGERLALSYNEQFF
-	TRBJ2-5	many	TRBV12-3/TRBV12-4	TGTGCCAGCAGTCTAGCGCGAGAGACCCAGTACTTC	CASSLARETQYF
-	TRBJ2-2	-	TRBV6-6	TGTGCCAGCAGCCAACTAGTCGGGGAGCTGTTTTTT	CASSQLVGELFF
-	TRBJ2-3	many	TRBV20-1	TGCAGCCCCCGAGGGACCCAAGGAGGGTTGGGAGATACGCAGTATTTT	CSPRGTQGGLGDTQYF
-	TRBJ1-1	many	TRBV3-1	TGTGCCAGCAGCCAAGGGGCAGGGATGAACACTGAAGCTTTCTTT	CASSQGAGMNTEAFF
TRBD1	TRBJ1-1	few	TRBV5-1	TGCGCCAGCAGCGGGGGACAGGGGGCGTCTGAAGCTTTCTTT	CASSGGQGASEAFF
TRBD1	TRBJ1-4	few	TRBV10-3	TGTGCCATCAGTTATGACAGGGGACAGGGTGAAAAACTGTTTTTT	CAISYDRGQGEKLFF
-	TRBJ2-1	-	TRBV29-1	TGCAGCGTTGAACTAGCGACCTACAATGAGCAGTTCTTC	CSVELATYNEQFF
TRBD2	TRBJ2-3	-	TRBV5-1	TGCGCCAGCAGTAAGGGGACTAGCGGGAGCACAGATACGCAGTATTTT	CASSKGTSGSTDTQYF
TRBD2	TRBJ2-3	many	TRBV5-1	TGCGCCAGCAGCGGGGGGACTAGCGGCTTCACAGATACGCAGTATTTT	CASSGGTSGFTDTQYF
-	TRBJ2-7	-	TRBV29-1	TGCAGGGCCGCCGGGGATCCTTACGAGCAGTACTTC	CRAAGDPYEQYF
-	TRBJ2-6	-	TRBV30	TGTGCCCGCGGGACAATGAGATCTGGGGCCAACGTCCTGACTTTC	CARGTMRSGANVLTF
TRBD1	TRBJ2-7	few	TRBV28	TGTGCCAGCGGATATCAGACCGGGACAGGGGGCTACGAGCAGTACTTC	CASGYQTGTGGYEQYF
TRBD1	TRBJ2-3	-	TRBV28	TGTGCCAGCAGTTCCCCAACCAGGGGGGATACGCAGTATTTT	CASSSPTRGDTQYF
TRBD1	TRBJ1-5	few	TRBV2	TGTGCCAGCACCCCGGGACAGGGACACAATCAGCCCCAGCATTTT	CASTPGQGHNQPQHF
-	TRBJ2-7	-	TRBV27	TGTGCCAGCAGTCCCTCCGCCTACGAGCATTACTTC	CASSPSAYEHYF
-	TRBJ2-1	-	TRBV6-2/TRBV6-3	TGTGCCAGCAGTTACCCACGGCGACAGTTCATGGGCAATGAGCAGTTCTTC	CASSYPRRQFMGNEQFF
-	TRBJ2-3	many	TRBV20-1	TGCAGTGCTAACCGGGACAGCACAGATACGCAGTATTTT	CSANRDSTDTQYF
-	TRBJ2-1	few	TRBV18	TGTGCCAGCTCGTACCTTAGGGTTGATGAGCAGTTCTTC	CASSYLRVDEQFF
-	TRBJ1-2	-	TRBV7-3	TGTGCCAGCAGCTTAAGGCCCGTTCCGGAGGACGGAAACTATGGCTACACCTTC	CASSLRPVPEDGNYGYTF
-	TRBJ2-7	few	TRBV27	TGTGCCAGCAGTCCGACCTTAGCGTTAAGCTCCTACGAGCAGTACTTC	CASSPTLALSSYEQYF
-	TRBJ2-5	-	TRBV7-8	TGTGCCAGCAGCTTGGACAGCTTTGACGAGACCCAGTACTTC	CASSLDSFDETQYF
-	TRBJ2-3	-	TRBV7-2	TGTGCCAGCAGCCCTAGGGGGCGGGGGACGACAGATACGCAGTATTTT	CASSPRGRGTTDTQYF
TRBD1	TRBJ2-1	few	TRBV20-1	TGCAGTGCTAGAGATCCACGGCAGGGGGACGCCTACAATGAGCAGTTCTTC	CSARDPRQGDAYNEQFF
-	TRBJ2-1	-	TRBV6-2/TRBV6-3	TGTGCCAGCAGTTACTCGAATGGTGAGCAGTTCTTC	CASSYSNGEQFF
TRBD2	TRBJ2-1	-	TRBV29-1	TGCAGCGTTGAGTCGACTAGCGGGCCTACCTACAATGAGCAGTTCTTC	CSVESTSGPTYNEQFF
-	TRBJ2-3	few	TRBV6-2/TRBV6-3	TGTGCCAGCAGGCTACCGGGCCCCCGGAGTACGCAGTATTTT	CASRLPGPRSTQYF